Listed here are 21 T cell receptor beta chains from one sample, sequenced in a study of T cell responses to AZD1222 COVID-19 vaccine. Some clones are missing from TCRdb's copy, which holds only in-frame ones; the method was immunoSEQ multiplex PCR. Here the sample spans around 130,000 clones, approximately 91% being singletons. Specimen: peripheral blood, collected 28 days after the second AZD1222 dose. The origin of the receptors is an adult who received the AZD1222 COVID-19 vaccine.

This clone has a handful of counts. This chain connects TRBV11-2 to TRBJ1-2; 7 positions match TRBD1. V shed 3 bases, J shed 2 bases, and the junction held 6 bases outside the gene matches. CDR1 is SGHAT, CDR2 FQNNGV, per germline. The CDR3 loop spans 15 amino acids. The CDR3 reads CASSFQQGRNYGYTF. The CDR3 DNA reads TGTGCCAGCAGCTTTCAACAGGGGCGCAACTATGGCTACACCTTC. Full variable domain (missing parts from reference TRBV11-2 and TRBJ1-2): EAGVAQSPRYKIIEKRQSVAFWCNPISGHATLYWYQQILGQGPKLLIQFQNNGVVDDSQLPKDRFSAERLKGVDSTLKIQPAKLEDSAVYLCASSFQQGRNYGYTFGSGTRLTVV.

The gene calls are TRBV7-9 and TRBJ1-1, with no clear D. The CDR3 is 12 amino acids. V was clipped by 8 bases and J by 2 bases, with 9 bases between them. From germline, CDR1 is SEHNR and CDR2 FQNEAQ (reference sequence). This CDR3 is CASASLNTEAFF. The CDR3 DNA follows: TGTGCCAGCGCATCCCTTAACACTGAAGCTTTCTTT. Filled out from reference TRBV7-9 and TRBJ1-1, the complete variable domain reads DTGVSQNPRHKITKRGQNVTFRCDPISEHNRLYWYRQTLGQGPEFLTYFQNEAQLEKSRLLSDRFSAERPKGSFSTLEIQRTEQGDSAMYLCASASLNTEAFFGQGTRLTVV.

The CDR3 sequence is CASSLASLGTGANVLTF. In DNA form, the CDR3 reads TGCGCCAGCAGCTTGGCATCTTTGGGTACTGGGGCCAACGTCCTGACTTTC. The chain employs TRBV5-1 and TRBJ2-6, with no clear D. V was clipped by 0 bases and J by 2 bases, with 12 bases between them. The CDR3 is 17 amino acids. CDR1 and CDR2 from the germline V gene are SGHRS and YFSETQ.

This rearrangement joins TRBV19 to TRBJ1-3; 7 positions agree with TRBD1. Germline V gives CDR1 LNHDA, CDR2 SQIVND (reference sequence). CDR3 length: 14 residues. V was clipped by 3 bases and J by 3 bases; unmatched bases: 2. This CDR3 reads CASSMQGDGNTIYF. For the CDR3, the DNA is TGTGCCAGTAGTATGCAGGGGGATGGAAACACCATATATTTT.

The chain employs TRBV7-8 and TRBJ2-7; 13 nucleotides agree with TRBD2. Germline assignment: CDR1 SGHVS and CDR2 FQNEAQ. The V segment lost 5 bases and the J segment 4 bases; nucleotides outside the gene matches: 5. The CDR3 has 15 residues. The CDR3 loop reads CASSRRTSGSYEQYF. CDR3 bases: TGTGCCAGCAGCCGAAGGACTAGCGGGAGTTACGAGCAGTACTTC.

The chain recombines TRBV5-1 with TRBJ1-5; 8 positions agree with TRBD1. Germline lookup yields CDR1 SGHRS and CDR2 YFSETQ. V lost 4 bases, J lost 6 bases, and 6 bases stayed unmatched. The CDR3 runs 14 residues. This chain's CDR3 is CASSVGTGGQPQHF. DNA of the CDR3: TGCGCCAGCAGCGTCGGGACAGGCGGTCAGCCCCAGCATTTT.

This clone was recorded once. The rearrangement uses TRBV29-1 and TRBJ1-3; D ambiguous. V lost 1 base and J lost 2, with 0 bases in between. Germline V gene data show CDR1 as SQVTM and CDR2 as ANQGSEA. The CDR3 loop spans 11 amino acids. CDR3 sequence reads: CSVEAGNTIYF. Written as DNA, the CDR3 is TGCAGCGTTGAAGCTGGAAACACCATATATTTT.

J is TRBJ1-5 and V is TRBV7-8, with D maybe TRBD1 (6 bases). This CDR3 is built from 17 residues. Germline lookup yields CDR1 SGHVS and CDR2 FQNEAQ. Trimming removed 7 bases from V and 3 bases from J, with 22 bases in between. The CDR3, as DNA: TGTGCCAGCACCGCTGGGCTACAAGGGGGGTTCAATCAGCCCCAGCATTTT. Translated, it gives CASTAGLQGGFNQPQHF.

The rearrangement joins TRBV4-1 to TRBJ1-5; no firm D call. The CDR3 is made up of 16 amino acids. Germline V lookup: CDR1 MGHRA, CDR2 YSYEKL. The ends were cut back, 3 bases at V and 0 bases at J, with 12 bases in the middle. CDR3 DNA sequence: TGCGCCAGCAGCCATCCCGGACGGAATAGCAATCAGCCCCAGCATTTT. Translated: CASSHPGRNSNQPQHF.

This chain links TRBV5-5 with TRBJ2-3, with TRBD2 matching 12 bases. The CDR3 is 16 residues long. V lost 2 bases, J lost 5 bases, and 6 bases stayed unmatched. The V gene's germline CDR1 is SGHKS and CDR2 YYEKEE (reference sequence). The CDR3 here is CASSFLAGGPGDTQYF. CDR3 nucleotide sequence: TGTGCCAGCAGCTTCCTAGCGGGGGGGCCAGGAGATACGCAGTATTTT.

V and J are TRBV19 and TRBJ2-3; D gene ambiguous. Trimming stripped 2 bases from V and 6 bases from J, with 12 bases between. Germline lookup yields CDR1 LNHDA and CDR2 SQIVND (reference sequence). There are 14 residues in the CDR3. This chain's CDR3 is CASSISAVRDTQYF. CDR3 in DNA: TGTGCCAGTAGTATATCGGCGGTCCGGGATACGCAGTATTTT.

This chain uses TRBV6-5 with TRBJ1-6, with TRBD1 matching over 9 bases. The CDR3 extends over 14 amino acids. Germline V gene sequence: CDR1 MNHEY, CDR2 SVGAGI. The trim removed 8 bases at V and 7 bases at J, leaving 6 bases unmatched. The CDR3 loop is CASCRDRENSPLHF. As DNA, the CDR3 is TGTGCCAGCTGCCGGGACAGGGAAAATTCACCCCTCCACTTT.

This CDR3 is CASSLSRGGGYEQYF. The CDR3 coding sequence is TGTGCCAGCAGTCTCTCGAGGGGCGGGGGCTACGAGCAGTACTTC. The gene calls are TRBV6-5 and TRBJ2-7; 7 bases are shared with TRBD2. Trimming at V came to 5 bases and at J to 3 bases, leaving 10 bases not matched to a gene. Germline loops: CDR1 MNHEY, CDR2 SVGAGI. CDR3 length: 15 residues.

V usage is TRBV20-1 and J usage is TRBJ1-4; D possibly corresponds to TRBD1 (5 bases). V was cut by 3 bases and J by 8 bases, with 13 bases left in between. Germline lookup yields CDR1 DFQATT and CDR2 SNEGSKA (reference sequence). This CDR3 spans 13 amino acids. The CDR3 loop reads CSASTQGGEKLFF. The CDR3 bases are TGCAGTGCTAGTACGCAGGGCGGCGAAAAACTGTTTTTT.

The CDR3 coding sequence is TGTGCCAGCAGCGCTCCGGGACTCGGGGAGCTGTTTTTT. Amino acid sequence: CASSAPGLGELFF. V and J are TRBV11-2 and TRBJ2-2; a possible D gene is TRBD2 (6 bases). This CDR3 contains 13 residues. The ends were cut back, 5 bases at V and 7 bases at J, with 11 bases in the middle. CDR1 and CDR2 from the germline V gene are SGHAT and FQNNGV. Full variable domain (rest looked up from reference TRBV11-2 and TRBJ2-2): EAGVAQSPRYKIIEKRQSVAFWCNPISGHATLYWYQQILGQGPKLLIQFQNNGVVDDSQLPKDRFSAERLKGVDSTLKIQPAKLEDSAVYLCASSAPGLGELFFGEGSRLTVL.

The V and J genes are TRBV3-1 (or the pseudogene TRBV3-2) and TRBJ1-2; the match to TRBD1 covers 10 bases. Germline CDR1 LGHDT, CDR2 YNNKEL (reference sequence). This CDR3 contains 15 residues. Trimming at V came to 5 bases and at J to 1 base, leaving 4 bases not matched to a gene. The CDR3 reads CASSKGQGVNYGYTF. For the CDR3, the DNA is TGTGCCAGCAGCAAAGGACAGGGGGTTAACTATGGCTACACCTTC.

The rearrangement uses TRBV7-8 and TRBJ2-1; D gene unclear. The CDR3 consists of 11 residues. V dropped 5 bases and J dropped 8 bases, with 7 bases sitting between them. Germline V gene sequence: CDR1 SGHVS, CDR2 FQNEAQ. CDR3 coding DNA: TGTGCCAGCAGCAACCCCGATGAGCAGTTCTTC. Amino acid sequence: CASSNPDEQFF.

The V call is TRBV18, the J call TRBJ1-3, with D hard to call. This CDR3 is 17 amino acids long. CDR1 is KGHSH, CDR2 LQKENI, per germline. The germline V and J ends were trimmed by 2 bases and 0 bases, with 14 bases remaining between them. This CDR3 is CASSPIPFEGSGNTIYF. In DNA form, the CDR3 reads TGTGCCAGCTCACCAATCCCATTTGAGGGCTCTGGAAACACCATATATTTT.

V usage is TRBV19 and J usage is TRBJ2-7, with 10 bases that match TRBD1. The germline CDR1 and CDR2 sequences are LNHDA and SQIVND (reference sequence). The CDR3 covers 14 residues. Unmatched junction bases numbered 5, after V lost 6 bases and J lost 3 bases. The CDR3 here is CASSAGTGDYEQYF. CDR3 coding DNA: TGTGCCAGTAGCGCCGGGACAGGGGACTACGAGCAGTACTTC.

V gene TRBV19 combines with J gene TRBJ1-5, with 9 bases fitting TRBD1. Germline CDR1 LNHDA, CDR2 SQIVND (reference sequence). The CDR3 runs to 15 residues. V shed 4 bases, J shed 7 bases, and the junction held 8 bases outside the gene matches. CDR3 nucleotide sequence: TGTGCCAGTAGTAAAAGGACAGGGGACGACCAGCCCCAGCATTTT. Protein product: CASSKRTGDDQPQHF.

The chain combines TRBV18 with TRBJ1-6; maybe TRBD1 (5 bases). Trimming removed 8 bases from V and 9 bases from J, with 17 bases in between. This CDR3 contains 14 residues. Germline V CDR1 and CDR2: KGHSH, LQKENI. The CDR3 DNA reads as TGTGCCAGCCACCGGGGGGGAGAGGGTTCACCCCTCCACTTT. As protein: CASHRGGEGSPLHF.